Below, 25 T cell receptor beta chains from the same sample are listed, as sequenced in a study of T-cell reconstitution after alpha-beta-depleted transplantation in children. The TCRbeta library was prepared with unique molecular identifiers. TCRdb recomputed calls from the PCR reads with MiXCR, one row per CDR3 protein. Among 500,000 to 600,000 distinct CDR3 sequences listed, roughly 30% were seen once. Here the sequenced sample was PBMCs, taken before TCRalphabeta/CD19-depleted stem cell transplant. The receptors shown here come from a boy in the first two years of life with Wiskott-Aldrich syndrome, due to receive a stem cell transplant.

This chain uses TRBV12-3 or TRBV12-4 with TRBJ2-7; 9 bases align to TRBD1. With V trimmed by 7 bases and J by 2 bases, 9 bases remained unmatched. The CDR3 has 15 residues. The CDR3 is CASKDGDRAPYEQYF. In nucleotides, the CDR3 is TGTGCCAGCAAAGACGGGGACAGGGCCCCCTACGAGCAGTACTTC.

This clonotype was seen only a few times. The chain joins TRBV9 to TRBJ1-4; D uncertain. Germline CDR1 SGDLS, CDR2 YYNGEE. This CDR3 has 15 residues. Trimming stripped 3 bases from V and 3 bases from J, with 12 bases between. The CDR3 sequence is CASSGTIGANEKLFF. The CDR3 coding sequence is TGTGCCAGCAGCGGAACCATTGGGGCTAATGAAAAACTGTTTTTT.

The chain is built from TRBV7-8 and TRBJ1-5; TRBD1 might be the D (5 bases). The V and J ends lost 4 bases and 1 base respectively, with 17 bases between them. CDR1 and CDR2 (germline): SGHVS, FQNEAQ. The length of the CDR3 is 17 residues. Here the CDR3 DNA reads TGTGCCAGCAGCTCCCCAGCGGGGGACCTCAGCAATCAGCCCCAGCATTTT. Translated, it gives CASSSPAGDLSNQPQHF.

CDR3 residues: CASSRDMVSKNIQYF. The CDR3, as DNA: TGTGCCAGTAGTAGGGACATGGTGTCCAAAAACATTCAGTACTTC. The J gene is TRBJ2-4, the V gene TRBV19; possibly TRBD1 for D (6 bases). In germline, CDR1 is LNHDA, CDR2 SQIVND (reference sequence). The V end was cut by 4 bases, the J end by 2 bases, with 12 bases between. CDR3 length equals 15 residues.

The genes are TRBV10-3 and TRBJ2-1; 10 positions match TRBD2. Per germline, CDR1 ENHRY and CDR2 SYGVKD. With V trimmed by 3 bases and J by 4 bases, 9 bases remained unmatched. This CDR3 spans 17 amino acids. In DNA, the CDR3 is TGTGCCATCAGTGAAAGGGCTAGCGGGAGAAATTACAATGAGCAGTTCTTC. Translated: CAISERASGRNYNEQFF.

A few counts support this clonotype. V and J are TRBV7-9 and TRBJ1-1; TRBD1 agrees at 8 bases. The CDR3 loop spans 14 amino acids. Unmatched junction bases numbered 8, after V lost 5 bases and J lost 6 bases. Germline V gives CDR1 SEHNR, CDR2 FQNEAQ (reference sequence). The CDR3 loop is CASSSRQGSAEAFF. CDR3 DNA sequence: TGTGCCAGCAGCAGCCGACAGGGGTCGGCTGAAGCTTTCTTT.

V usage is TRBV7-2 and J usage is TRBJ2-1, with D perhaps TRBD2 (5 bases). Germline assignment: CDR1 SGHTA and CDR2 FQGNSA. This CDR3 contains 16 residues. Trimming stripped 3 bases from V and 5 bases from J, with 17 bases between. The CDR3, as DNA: TGTGCCAGCAGCTTGGGTCGCCGGGAAACTAACAATGAGCAGTTCTTC. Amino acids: CASSLGRRETNNEQFF.

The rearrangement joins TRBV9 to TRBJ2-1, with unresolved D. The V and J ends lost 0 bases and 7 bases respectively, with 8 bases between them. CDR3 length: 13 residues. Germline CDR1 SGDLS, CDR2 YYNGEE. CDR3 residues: CASSVAPGNEQFF. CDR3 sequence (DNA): TGTGCCAGCAGCGTAGCTCCCGGGAATGAGCAGTTCTTC.

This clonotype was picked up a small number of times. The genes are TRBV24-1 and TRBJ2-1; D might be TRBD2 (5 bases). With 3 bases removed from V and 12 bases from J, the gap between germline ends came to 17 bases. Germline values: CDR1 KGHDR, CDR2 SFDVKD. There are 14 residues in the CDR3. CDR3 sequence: CATSDLRTGWGQFF. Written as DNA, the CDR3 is TGTGCCACCAGTGATCTACGGACGGGATGGGGGCAGTTCTTC.

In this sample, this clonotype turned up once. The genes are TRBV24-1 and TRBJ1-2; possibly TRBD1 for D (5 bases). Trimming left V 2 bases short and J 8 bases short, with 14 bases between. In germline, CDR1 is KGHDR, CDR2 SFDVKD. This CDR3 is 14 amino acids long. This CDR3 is CATSDYRQGSGYTF. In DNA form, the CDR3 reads TGTGCCACCAGTGATTATAGGCAGGGATCCGGCTACACCTTC.

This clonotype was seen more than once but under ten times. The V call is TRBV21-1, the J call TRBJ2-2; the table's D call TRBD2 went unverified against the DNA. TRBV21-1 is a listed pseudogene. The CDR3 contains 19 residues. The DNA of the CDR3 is TGTGCCAGCAGCGACCAAGCCGGGACTAGCGGGCCCAAGGGCGGGGAGCTGTTTTTT. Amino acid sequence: CASSDQAGTSGPKGGELFF.

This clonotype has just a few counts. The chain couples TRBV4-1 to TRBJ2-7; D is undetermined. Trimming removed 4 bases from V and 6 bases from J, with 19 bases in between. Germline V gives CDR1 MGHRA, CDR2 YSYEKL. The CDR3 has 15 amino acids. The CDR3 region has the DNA TGCGCCAGCAGCCTACAATGGAATCCAGCCCTCGAGCAGTACTTC. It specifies CASSLQWNPALEQYF.

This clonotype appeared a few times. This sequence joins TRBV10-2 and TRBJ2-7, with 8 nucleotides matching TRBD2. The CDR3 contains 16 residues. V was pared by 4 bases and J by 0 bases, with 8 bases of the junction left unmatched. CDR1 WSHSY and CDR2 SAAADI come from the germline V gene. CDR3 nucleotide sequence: TGCGCCAGCAGTGGGACAGCCAGCGGGAGCTCCTACGAGCAGTACTTC. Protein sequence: CASSGTASGSSYEQYF.

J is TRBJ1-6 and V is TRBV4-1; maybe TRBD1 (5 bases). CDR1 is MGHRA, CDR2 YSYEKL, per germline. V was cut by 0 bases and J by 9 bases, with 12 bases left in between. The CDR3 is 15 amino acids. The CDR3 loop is CASSQDGIGGSPLHF. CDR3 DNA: TGCGCCAGCAGCCAAGATGGGATTGGGGGTTCACCCCTCCACTTT.

The CDR3, as DNA: TGTGCCAGCAGCTTAGAAATGGGTGGGGAGCAGTACTTC. It codes for CASSLEMGGEQYF. The V gene is TRBV7-3, the J gene TRBJ2-7; no clear D gene. Trimming took 2 bases from V and 7 from J, leaving 12 bases between them. Germline CDR1 and CDR2: SGHTA and FQGTGA. This CDR3 has 13 residues. Variable domain in full (rest from reference TRBV7-3 and TRBJ2-7): GAGVSQTPSNKVTEKGKYVELRCDPISGHTALYWYRQSLGQGPEFLIYFQGTGAADDSGLPNDRFFAVRPEGSVSTLKIQRTERGDSAVYLCASSLEMGGEQYFGPGTRLTVT.

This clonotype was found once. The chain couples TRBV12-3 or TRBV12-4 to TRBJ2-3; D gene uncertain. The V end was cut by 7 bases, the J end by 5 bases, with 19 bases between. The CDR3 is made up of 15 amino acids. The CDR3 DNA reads TGTGCCAGCACCATAGAGAGTCGTTCAGGAGATACGCAGTATTTT. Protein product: CASTIESRSGDTQYF.

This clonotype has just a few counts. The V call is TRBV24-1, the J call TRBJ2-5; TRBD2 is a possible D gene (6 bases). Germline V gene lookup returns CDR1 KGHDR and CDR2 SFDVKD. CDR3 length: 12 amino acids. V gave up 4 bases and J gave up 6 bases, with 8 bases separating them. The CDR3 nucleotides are TGTGCCACCAGTGAGCGGGGCCAGACCCAGTACTTC. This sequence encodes CATSERGQTQYF.

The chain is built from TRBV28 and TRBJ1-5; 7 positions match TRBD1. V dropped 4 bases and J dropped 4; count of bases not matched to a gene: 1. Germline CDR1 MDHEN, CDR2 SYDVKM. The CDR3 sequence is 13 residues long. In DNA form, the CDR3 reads TGTGCCAGCAGTTCCAGGGGGAATCAGCCCCAGCATTTT. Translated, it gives CASSSRGNQPQHF. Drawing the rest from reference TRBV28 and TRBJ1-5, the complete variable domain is DVKVTQSSRYLVKRTGEKVFLECVQDMDHENMFWYRQDPGLGLRLIYFSYDVKMKEKGDIPEGYSVSREKKERFSLILESASTNQTSMYLCASSSRGNQPQHFGDGTRLSIL.

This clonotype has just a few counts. The CDR3 nucleotides are TGCGCCAGCAGCTTGGTAGGGACAGGGGCAGAGACCCAGTACTTC. It yields the protein CASSLVGTGAETQYF. The chain links TRBV5-1 to TRBJ2-5; 10 nucleotides align to TRBD1. V lost 0 bases, J lost 4 bases, and 3 bases stayed unmatched. CDR3 length: 15 residues. The germline V gene encodes CDR1 SGHRS and CDR2 YFSETQ. Supplemented by reference TRBV5-1 and TRBJ2-5, the full variable domain reads KAGVTQTPRYLIKTRGQQVTLSCSPISGHRSVSWYQQTPGQGLQFLFEYFSETQRNKGNFPGRFSGRQFSNSRSEMNVSTLELGDSALYLCASSLVGTGAETQYFGPGTRLLVL.

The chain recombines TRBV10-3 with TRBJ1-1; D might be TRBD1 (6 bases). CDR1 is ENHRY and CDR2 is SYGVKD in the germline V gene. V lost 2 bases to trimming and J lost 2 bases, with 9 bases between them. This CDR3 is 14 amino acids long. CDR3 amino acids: CAISEARGNTEAFF. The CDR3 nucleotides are TGTGCCATCAGTGAGGCCAGGGGTAACACTGAAGCTTTCTTT.

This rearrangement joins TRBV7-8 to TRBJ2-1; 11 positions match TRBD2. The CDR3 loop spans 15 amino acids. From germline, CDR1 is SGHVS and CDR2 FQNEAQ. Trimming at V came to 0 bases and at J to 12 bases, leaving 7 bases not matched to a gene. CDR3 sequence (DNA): TGTGCCAGCAGCTTAGCGCCCGGCCTAGCGGGAGGGCAGTTCTTC. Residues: CASSLAPGLAGGQFF.

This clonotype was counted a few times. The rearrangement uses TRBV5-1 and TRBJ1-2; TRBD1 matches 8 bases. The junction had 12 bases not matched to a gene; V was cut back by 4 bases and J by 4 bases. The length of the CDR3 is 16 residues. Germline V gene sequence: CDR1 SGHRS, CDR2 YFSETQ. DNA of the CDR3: TGCGCCAGCAGCAACGGACAGGGAGGTGTGGCCTATGGCTACACCTTC. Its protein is CASSNGQGGVAYGYTF.

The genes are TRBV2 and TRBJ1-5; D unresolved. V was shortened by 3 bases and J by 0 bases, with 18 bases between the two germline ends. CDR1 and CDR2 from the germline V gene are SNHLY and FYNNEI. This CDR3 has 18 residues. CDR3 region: CASSDGGQPSYSNQPQHF. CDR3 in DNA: TGTGCCAGCAGTGACGGAGGGCAACCCTCCTATAGCAATCAGCCCCAGCATTTT.

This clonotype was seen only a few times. The CDR3 loop is CASSRRIGTHSEQFF. DNA of the CDR3: TGTGCCAGCAGCCGAAGGATCGGGACCCACAGTGAGCAGTTCTTC. The chain combines TRBV5-6 with TRBJ2-1; D may correspond to TRBD1 or TRBD2 (5 bases each). This CDR3 has 15 residues. The V end was cut by 4 bases, the J end by 9 bases, with 20 bases between. Germline CDR1 is SGHDT and CDR2 is YYEEEE.

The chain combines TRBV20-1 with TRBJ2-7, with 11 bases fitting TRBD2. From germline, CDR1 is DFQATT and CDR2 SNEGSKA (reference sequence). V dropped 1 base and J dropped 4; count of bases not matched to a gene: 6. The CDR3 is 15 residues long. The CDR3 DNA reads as TGCAGTGCTAGAGTCCTTAGCGGGAGGGGATACGAGCAGTACTTC. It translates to CSARVLSGRGYEQYF.